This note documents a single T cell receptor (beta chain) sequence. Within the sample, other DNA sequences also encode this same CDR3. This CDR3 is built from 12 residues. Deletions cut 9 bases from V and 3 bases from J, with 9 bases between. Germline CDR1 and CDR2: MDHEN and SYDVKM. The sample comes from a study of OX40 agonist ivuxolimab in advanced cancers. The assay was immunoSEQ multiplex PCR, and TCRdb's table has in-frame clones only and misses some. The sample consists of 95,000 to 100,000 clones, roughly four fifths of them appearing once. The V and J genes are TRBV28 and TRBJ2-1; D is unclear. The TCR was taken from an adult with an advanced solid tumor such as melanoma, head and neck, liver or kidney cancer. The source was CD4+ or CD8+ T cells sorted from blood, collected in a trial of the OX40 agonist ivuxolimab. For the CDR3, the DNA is TGTGCCAGTCGAACTAACTACAATGAGCAGTTCTTC. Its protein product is CASRTNYNEQFF.